These 9 T cell receptor beta chains were all obtained from the same sample, sequenced in a study of Graves' ophthalmopathy and Graves' hyperthyroidism. Amplification of TCR beta CDR3 regions used RNA transcripts. HTBI primers primed a first-round RT-PCR, and a second-round multiplex PCR followed. TCRdb re-called the multiplex PCR reads through MiXCR, storing one row per CDR3 protein. Altogether 680,000 or so distinct CDR3 sequences are present, 22% being singletons, with the ten largest covering approximately 7%. Sequenced: peripheral blood. The source is a woman aged 18 to 35 with stable Graves' hyperthyroidism. Some clones in this sample may be carry-over from other donors' samples.

At least ten counts were recorded for this clonotype. CDR3 amino acids: CASSYPDRQSYGYTF. CDR3 DNA: TGTGCCAGCAGCTACCCTGACAGGCAGAGCTATGGCTACACCTTC. The chain couples TRBV7-9 to TRBJ1-2; TRBD1 might be the D (6 bases). The germline CDR1 and CDR2 sequences are SEHNR and FQNEAQ (reference sequence). Trimming shortened V by 4 bases and J by 4 bases, and 16 bases separated the two germline ends. The CDR3 runs to 15 residues. Combining the CDR3 with reference TRBV7-9 and TRBJ1-2 gives the whole variable domain DTGVSQNPRHKITKRGQNVTFRCDPISEHNRLYWYRQTLGQGPEFLTYFQNEAQLEKSRLLSDRFSAERPKGSFSTLEIQRTEQGDSAMYLCASSYPDRQSYGYTFGSGTRLTVV.

Many counts were recorded for this clonotype. This chain joins TRBV14 and TRBJ2-5; no reliable D call. Trimming left V 5 bases short and J 5 bases short, with 6 bases between. This CDR3 is built from 11 residues. Germline-derived CDR1 and CDR2 are SGHDN and FVKESK. The CDR3 sequence: CASSVSETQYF. CDR3 bases: TGTGCCAGCAGCGTATCGGAGACCCAGTACTTC.

This clonotype was detected a few times. This sequence joins TRBV5-1 and TRBJ2-5; D ambiguous. CDR1 is SGHRS and CDR2 is YFSETQ in the germline V gene. The CDR3 has 14 residues. V was clipped by 2 bases and J by 2 bases, with 10 bases between them. The CDR3 region is CASSFFGNQETQYF. DNA of the CDR3: TGCGCCAGCAGCTTCTTTGGGAATCAAGAGACCCAGTACTTC.

The chain joins TRBV2 to TRBJ2-2, with 7 bases identical to TRBD2. Germline lookup yields CDR1 SNHLY and CDR2 FYNNEI. The CDR3 sequence is 14 residues long. V shed 2 bases, J shed 3 bases, and the junction held 0 bases outside the gene matches. Here the CDR3 DNA reads TGTGCCAGCAGTGAACGGGGGGACACCGGGGAGCTGTTTTTT. This translates into CASSERGDTGELFF. The variable domain in full, with the rest retrieved from reference TRBV2 and TRBJ2-2, is EPEVTQTPSHQVTQMGQEVILRCVPISNHLYFYWYRQILGQKVEFLVSFYNNEISEKSEIFDDQFSVERPDGSNFTLKIRSTKLEDSAMYFCASSERGDTGELFFGEGSRLTVL.

This clonotype was recorded many times. The chain couples TRBV28 to TRBJ1-5; D possibly corresponds to TRBD1 (6 bases). In germline, CDR1 is MDHEN, CDR2 SYDVKM. V dropped 5 bases and J dropped 7 bases, with 24 bases sitting between them. The CDR3 loop spans 17 amino acids. CDR3 loop: CASSPDSGGPTRQPQHF. The CDR3 coding sequence is TGTGCCAGCAGTCCCGACAGCGGGGGCCCTACGAGACAGCCCCAGCATTTT.

This clonotype was seen only a few times. This chain joins TRBV25-1 and TRBJ2-7; TRBD1 matches at 7 bases. V shed 2 bases, J shed 7 bases, and the junction held 11 bases outside the gene matches. The germline gives CDR1 MGHDK, CDR2 SYGVNS. This CDR3 spans 15 amino acids. The CDR3 reads CASSERGTAPLEQYF. CDR3 bases: TGTGCCAGCAGTGAAAGGGGGACAGCCCCCTTAGAGCAGTACTTC.

This clonotype occurred many times. The chain uses TRBV30 and TRBJ1-3; D unresolved. Germline CDR1 reads GTSNPN; CDR2 reads SVGIG (reference sequence). The CDR3 loop spans 13 amino acids. V was cut by 4 bases and J by 2 bases, with 9 bases left in between. The chain's CDR3 is CAWTRGPGNTIYF. The CDR3 DNA reads TGTGCCTGGACAAGAGGGCCTGGAAACACCATATATTTT.

The chain uses TRBV9 and TRBJ1-5; D gene ambiguous. Trimming cost V 2 bases and J 7 bases, with 19 bases left between them. Per the germline V gene, CDR1 is SGDLS and CDR2 is YYNGEE. CDR3 length: 16 residues. The chain's CDR3 is CASSVAPRGRRQPQHF. Written as DNA, the CDR3 is TGTGCCAGCAGCGTTGCCCCCCGGGGAAGGCGGCAGCCCCAGCATTTT.

The table lists this clonotype with many counts. The J gene is TRBJ2-7, the V gene TRBV18; TRBD1 or TRBD2 may be the D gene (5 bases each). The germline CDR1 and CDR2 sequences are KGHSH and LQKENI. Trimming stripped 3 bases from V and 2 bases from J, with 11 bases between. The CDR3 sequence is 14 residues long. CDR3 loop: CASSPSGTPYEQYF. CDR3 sequence (DNA): TGTGCCAGCTCACCGTCCGGGACCCCCTACGAGCAGTACTTC.